This T cell receptor beta chain was documented in a study of regulatory T cells in long-lasting Graves disease. The TCR beta library used iRepertoire HTBI primers with Arm-PCR amplification of CDR3. One entry per CDR3 protein, called by TCRdb with MiXCR from the multiplex PCR reads. This table has 300,000 to 400,000 distinct CDR3 sequences, over 15% appearing once. Time point noted: newly diagnosed GD, antithyroid drugs for less than 3 months. PBMC-derived RNA was used for the TCR library. This CDR3 contains 13 residues. V dropped 7 bases and J dropped 1 base, with 10 bases sitting between them. The TCR was taken from a female donor with Graves disease. The sample here was peripheral blood mononuclear cells (PBMCs), taken at new diagnosis, from a patient treated with antithyroid drugs. The V and J genes are TRBV12-3 or TRBV12-4 and TRBJ1-1; possible D gene TRBD1, 5 bases. The CDR3 DNA reads as TGTGCCAGCACCCCCGGGACGAACACTGAAGCTTTCTTT. This translates into CASTPGTNTEAFF.